A single sample gave rise to the 27 T cell receptor beta chains below, sequenced in a study of blood T cell repertoires in COVID-19 (dated by TCRdb to about 2020). To prepare the library, the immunoSEQ multiplex PCR assay was applied. TCRdb provides this immuneACCESS table in a form limited to in-frame rearrangements. Some clones are lacking; in checked studies, under half of them reflect an unresolved V gene, and why the rest are absent is not known. For this sample the table gives approximately 100,000 clones, of which about 85% were detected only once. The ten top clones hold approximately 4.9% of the sample. The specimen sequenced was peripheral blood. The source is a man aged 70-80 years with acute or convalescent COVID-19.

The rearrangement uses TRBV7-9 and TRBJ1-1, with 8 bases lining up with TRBD1. CDR1 and CDR2 (germline): SEHNR, FQNEAQ (reference sequence). The CDR3 covers 14 residues. With V trimmed by 1 base and J by 4 bases, 2 bases remained unmatched. The CDR3: CASSLGTGTTEAFF. CDR3 coding DNA: TGTGCCAGCAGCTTAGGGACAGGGACCACTGAAGCTTTCTTT.

The V and J genes are TRBV27 and TRBJ1-1, with D possibly matching TRBD1 (6 bases). The CDR3 is made up of 15 amino acids. Germline V gene lookup returns CDR1 MNHEY and CDR2 SMNVEV (reference sequence). Deletions cut 2 bases from V and 3 bases from J, with 13 bases between. The CDR3 DNA follows: TGTGCCAGCAGTTTACGCCTCCGACAGGACACTGAAGCTTTCTTT. It is translated as CASSLRLRQDTEAFF.

This clone was seen just once. The gene calls are TRBV18 and TRBJ1-6; D perhaps matches TRBD1 (6 bases). This CDR3 region has 19 residues. Germline V lookup: CDR1 KGHSH, CDR2 LQKENI. V lost 2 bases to trimming and J lost 5 bases, with 22 bases between them. The CDR3 loop is CASSPTVPGQILDNSPLHF. The CDR3 DNA reads as TGTGCCAGCTCACCAACCGTCCCCGGACAGATATTGGATAATTCACCCCTCCACTTT.

The chain joins TRBV19 to TRBJ1-4; D possibly corresponds to TRBD1 (6 bases). V lost 10 bases and J 6 bases, leaving 18 bases between the germline ends. This CDR3 region has 14 residues. From germline, CDR1 is LNHDA and CDR2 SQIVND (reference sequence). The CDR3 loop is CATQRVGADEKLFF. The CDR3 region has the DNA TGTGCCACCCAAAGGGTGGGGGCTGATGAAAAACTGTTTTTT.

The gene calls are TRBV12-5 and TRBJ1-6, with 8 positions matching TRBD1. The V gene's germline CDR1 is LGHNT and CDR2 FRNRAP. After removal of 0 bases from V and 4 bases from J, the junction contained 5 bases not matched to a gene. This CDR3 comprises 17 residues. The CDR3 loop reads CASGLVGQGEYNSPLHF. The CDR3 nucleotides are TGTGCTAGTGGTTTGGTAGGACAGGGAGAGTATAATTCACCCCTCCACTTT.

This chain uses TRBV19 with TRBJ2-6; D is undetermined. CDR1 is LNHDA and CDR2 is SQIVND in the germline V gene (reference sequence). Trimming removed 1 base at V and 1 base at J, with 11 bases between. The CDR3 runs to 17 residues. This CDR3 reads CASSIATVRSGANVLTF. The CDR3 coding sequence is TGTGCCAGTAGTATAGCTACTGTACGGTCTGGGGCCAACGTCCTGACTTTC.

V usage is TRBV19 and J usage is TRBJ2-1; weak D call: TRBD2 (6 bases). Germline-derived CDR1 and CDR2 are LNHDA and SQIVND (reference sequence). V was cut by 3 bases and J by 9 bases, with 9 bases left in between. The CDR3 runs to 12 residues. CDR3 sequence: CASSIVGGEQFF. The CDR3 coding sequence is TGTGCCAGTAGTATTGTCGGGGGTGAGCAGTTCTTC.

The chain couples TRBV5-1 to TRBJ1-4; TRBD1 matches 7 bases. There are 14 residues in the CDR3. Germline CDR1 is SGHRS and CDR2 is YFSETQ. With V trimmed by 4 bases and J by 7 bases, 7 bases remained unmatched. The CDR3 nucleotides read TGCGCCAGCAGCACAGGGGATAGCGGTGAAAAACTGTTTTTT. It is translated as CASSTGDSGEKLFF.

The chain recombines TRBV28 with TRBJ2-7; the D gene is possibly TRBD1 (6 bases). Germline V gene lookup returns CDR1 MDHEN and CDR2 SYDVKM. This CDR3 contains 15 residues. V lost 2 bases, J lost 0 bases, and 11 bases lay in between. CDR3 protein: CASSLGTLISYEQYF. Here the CDR3 DNA reads TGTGCCAGCAGTTTAGGGACATTAATCTCCTACGAGCAGTACTTC.

The chain couples TRBV7-8 to TRBJ2-2; D unclear. The CDR3 extends over 12 amino acids. CDR1 and CDR2 from the germline V gene are SGHVS and FQNEAQ. Trimming left V 5 bases short and J 8 bases short, with 9 bases between. This chain's CDR3 is CASSLGPGELFF. The CDR3 bases are TGTGCCAGCAGCCTTGGGCCTGGGGAGCTGTTTTTT.

This clone appeared once. The J gene is TRBJ1-1, the V gene TRBV20-1; 8 bases align to TRBD1. Germline V gene lookup returns CDR1 DFQATT and CDR2 SNEGSKA (reference sequence). The CDR3 spans 11 residues. The CDR3: CTITGGTEAFF. The CDR3 coding sequence is TGCACCATCACAGGGGGCACTGAAGCTTTCTTT.

The chain recombines TRBV12-3 or TRBV12-4 with TRBJ2-7; tentative D call: TRBD1 (6 bases). Trimming cost V 4 bases and J 3 bases, with 10 bases left between them. This CDR3 region has 13 residues. CDR3 coding DNA: TGTGCCAGCAGTTCCAGGGGTTTCTACGAGCAGTACTTC. Amino acid sequence: CASSSRGFYEQYF.

This chain links TRBV30 with TRBJ1-1; D unclear. Trimming left V 0 bases short and J 4 bases short, with 9 bases between. CDR3 length: 13 amino acids. CDR1 and CDR2 (germline): GTSNPN, SVGIG (reference sequence). CDR3 nucleotides: TGTGCCTGGAGTGTTGGAGAAGGCACTGAAGCTTTCTTT. It codes for CAWSVGEGTEAFF.

This chain joins TRBV27 and TRBJ1-1; 8 bases are shared with TRBD1. The length of the CDR3 is 14 residues. The germline V gene has CDR1 MNHEY and CDR2 SMNVEV (reference sequence). J lost 4 bases, V lost 2 bases, and 3 bases had no gene match. The CDR3 nucleotides read TGTGCCAGCAGTTTAAGAACAGGGGGCACTGAAGCTTTCTTT. Protein product: CASSLRTGGTEAFF.

This chain joins TRBV5-5 and TRBJ1-4; 8 bases match TRBD1. Trimming took 5 bases from V and 0 from J; bases not matched to a gene: 3. The CDR3 is 15 amino acids. Looked up from germline, CDR1 is SGHKS and CDR2 is YYEKEE (reference sequence). CDR3 sequence reads: CASRPQGATNEKLFF. CDR3 DNA sequence: TGTGCCAGCAGGCCACAGGGGGCAACTAATGAAAAACTGTTTTTT.

The rearrangement joins TRBV6-1 to TRBJ2-5; 9 bases align to TRBD2. The length of the CDR3 is 14 residues. CDR1 is MNHNS and CDR2 is SASEGT in the germline V gene. V lost 2 bases to trimming and J lost 7 bases; unmatched junction nucleotides: 5. CDR3 nucleotide sequence: TGTGCCAGCAGTGAAAGAGGCGGGGGGGCGACCCAGTACTTC. It codes for CASSERGGGATQYF.

CDR3 residues: CASSLAFQGLRYNEQFF. CDR3 DNA sequence: TGTGCCAGCAGCTTAGCCTTCCAGGGTTTAAGGTACAATGAGCAGTTCTTC. The chain combines TRBV11-2 with TRBJ2-1, with D possibly being TRBD1 (5 bases). Trimming took off 1 base at V and 4 bases at J, with 17 bases between the two ends. This CDR3 contains 17 residues. Germline V gene sequence: CDR1 SGHAT, CDR2 FQNNGV.

This rearrangement joins TRBV2 to TRBJ1-1, with TRBD1 as a possible D gene (6 bases). V lost 8 bases and J 4 bases, leaving 11 bases between the germline ends. CDR1 and CDR2 (germline): SNHLY, FYNNEI. CDR3 length equals 12 residues. The CDR3 region is CASQGGGTEAFF. The CDR3 bases are TGTGCCAGCCAAGGGGGTGGCACTGAAGCTTTCTTT.

This clone was detected only once. This chain links TRBV21-1 with TRBJ1-5; the table calls TRBD1, which could not be checked here. TRBV21-1 is a recognized pseudogene. The CDR3 sequence is 14 residues long. In DNA, the CDR3 is TGTGCCAGCAGCCCCCGACAGAGCAATCAGCCCCAGCATTTT. It translates to CASSPRQSNQPQHF.

This chain joins TRBV7-2 and TRBJ1-2; D is uncertain. The V gene's germline CDR1 is SGHTA and CDR2 FQGNSA. CDR3 length: 14 residues. V was trimmed by 3 bases and J by 8 bases, leaving 16 bases between them. The CDR3 coding sequence is TGTGCCAGCAGCTTCCGGACGGTCGAGGGAGGCTACACCTTC. Encoded protein: CASSFRTVEGGYTF. The full variable domain, completed using reference TRBV7-2 and TRBJ1-2, is GAGVSQSPSNKVTEKGKDVELRCDPISGHTALYWYRQSLGQGLEFLIYFQGNSAPDKSGLPSDRFSAERTGGSVSTLTIQRTQQEDSAVYLCASSFRTVEGGYTFGSGTRLTVV.

The chain joins TRBV29-1 to TRBJ1-2; D is possibly TRBD1 (5 bases). Per the germline V gene, CDR1 is SQVTM and CDR2 is ANQGSEA. This CDR3 is 13 amino acids long. V was cut by 5 bases and J by 8 bases, with 18 bases left in between. CDR3 sequence: CSVLGGTLGGYTF. CDR3 DNA sequence: TGCAGCGTTCTTGGAGGGACTTTGGGCGGCTACACCTTC.

This chain joins TRBV10-3 and TRBJ1-6; D may be TRBD1 (6 bases). The CDR3 is 14 amino acids. Germline loops: CDR1 ENHRY, CDR2 SYGVKD. The V and J ends lost 6 bases and 3 bases respectively, with 9 bases between them. The CDR3 DNA is TGTGCCATCAGCTCGGGACACTATAATTCACCCCTCCACTTT. Translation gives CAISSGHYNSPLHF.

This clone was picked up one time. DNA for the CDR3: TGTGCCAGTAGTATGGGAGGTCAGCCCCAGCATTTT. Protein sequence: CASSMGGQPQHF. The chain employs TRBV19 and TRBJ1-5; D unclear. Trimming removed 3 bases at V and 6 bases at J, with 6 bases between. This CDR3 is built from 12 residues. Germline V gene sequence: CDR1 LNHDA, CDR2 SQIVND (reference sequence).

The rearrangement links TRBV25-1 to TRBJ1-6, with 7 positions matching TRBD1. The CDR3 extends over 15 amino acids. V lost 0 bases, J lost 10 bases, and 6 bases stayed unmatched. Germline V CDR1 and CDR2: MGHDK, SYGVNS. CDR3 nucleotide sequence: TGTGCCAGCAGTGAATATCCAGGGGGGAAATCACCCCTCCACTTT. Amino acid sequence: CASSEYPGGKSPLHF.

The chain employs TRBV18 and TRBJ1-1; weak D call: TRBD1 (5 bases). V lost 1 base and J 1 base, leaving 7 bases between the germline ends. The CDR3 extends over 14 amino acids. From germline, CDR1 is KGHSH and CDR2 LQKENI. The CDR3 DNA is TGTGCCAGCTCACCACGACAGCAGAACACTGAAGCTTTCTTT. Protein: CASSPRQQNTEAFF. Variable domain in full (rest from reference TRBV18 and TRBJ1-1): NAGVMQNPRHLVRRRGQEARLRCSPMKGHSHVYWYRQLPEEGLKFMVYLQKENIIDESGMPKERFSAEFPKEGPSILRIQQVVRGDSAAYFCASSPRQQNTEAFFGQGTRLTVV.

This clone was counted a single time. This chain uses TRBV28 with TRBJ2-1, with D possibly matching TRBD1 (6 bases). Germline V gene lookup returns CDR1 MDHEN and CDR2 SYDVKM. The CDR3 length is 16 residues. The V and J ends lost 11 bases and 8 bases respectively, with 28 bases between them. This CDR3 is CAFPPEDRLASDEQFF. The CDR3 DNA follows: TGTGCCTTCCCCCCCGAAGACAGGCTAGCATCGGATGAGCAGTTCTTC.

The chain uses TRBV5-5 and TRBJ1-1; D might be TRBD1 (5 bases). Trimming removed 2 bases at V and 3 bases at J, with 14 bases between. Germline CDR1 is SGHKS and CDR2 is YYEKEE (reference sequence). The CDR3 runs to 15 residues. CDR3 nucleotide sequence: TGTGCCAGCAGCTTTCAGGGCGTTAGCCACACTGAAGCTTTCTTT. This encodes CASSFQGVSHTEAFF.